A single sample gave rise to the 16 T cell receptor beta chains below, sequenced in a study of blood T cell repertoires in COVID-19. The protocol was immunoSEQ multiplex PCR, while the TCRdb copy is restricted to in-frame clones and leaves out a portion. In the table there are fewer than 250,000 clones, around 84% of which are singletons. Specimen: peripheral blood. The receptors shown here come from a man between 25 and 39 years old with active or convalescent COVID-19.

This clone has just one count. The chain carries TRBV19 and TRBJ2-1; TRBD2 matches 10 bases. Trimming cost V 5 bases and J 4 bases; bases outside gene matches: 5. The CDR3 is made up of 15 amino acids. Germline V gene sequence: CDR1 LNHDA, CDR2 SQIVND (reference sequence). The CDR3 loop is CASSATGLAYNEQFF. Here the CDR3 DNA reads TGTGCCAGTAGTGCAACGGGACTAGCGTACAATGAGCAGTTCTTC.

The rearrangement uses TRBV27 and TRBJ2-3; 7 nucleotides align to TRBD2. J was trimmed by 5 bases and V by 6 bases; bases with no gene match: 11. This CDR3 region has 15 residues. Germline values: CDR1 MNHEY, CDR2 SMNVEV (reference sequence). CDR3 DNA sequence: TGTGCCAGCAGCCCCCGGGGGAGGGGTGAAGATACGCAGTATTTT. This translates into CASSPRGRGEDTQYF.

The J gene is TRBJ2-7, the V gene TRBV10-1, with D maybe TRBD2 (6 bases). CDR1 and CDR2 (germline): WNHNN, SYGVQD (reference sequence). The CDR3 consists of 18 residues. Trimming took 8 bases from V and 4 from J, leaving 30 bases between them. CDR3: CASALGPLWEAQGYEQYF. The DNA of the CDR3 is TGCGCCAGCGCCCTGGGTCCTCTTTGGGAGGCCCAGGGTTACGAGCAGTACTTC.

This sequence joins TRBV6-6 and TRBJ1-3, with TRBD1 matching over 7 bases. This CDR3 contains 16 residues. CDR1 is MNHNY and CDR2 is SVGAGI in the germline V gene (reference sequence). V gave up 1 base and J gave up 3 bases; unmatched junction bases: 6. The CDR3 here is CASSYFPTGIGNTIYF. CDR3 coding DNA: TGTGCCAGCAGTTACTTCCCGACAGGGATTGGAAACACCATATATTTT.

This chain connects TRBV18 to TRBJ2-1; TRBD1 aligns across 9 bases. Trimming at V came to 1 base and at J to 10 bases, leaving 8 bases not matched to a gene. This CDR3 is built from 15 residues. In germline, CDR1 is KGHSH, CDR2 LQKENI. CDR3 DNA: TGTGCCAGCTCACCACGGACAGGGGAGAGCTGGGAGCAGTTCTTC. Its translation is CASSPRTGESWEQFF.

The chain uses TRBV3-1 (or the pseudogene TRBV3-2) and TRBJ2-7; 7 positions agree with TRBD2. CDR3 length: 14 amino acids. Trimming took 7 bases from V and 6 from J; bases not matched to a gene: 12. CDR1 LGHDT and CDR2 YNNKEL come from the germline V gene (reference sequence). CDR3: CASTQSGEGLEQYF. The CDR3 coding sequence is TGTGCCAGCACCCAGAGCGGGGAGGGCCTCGAGCAGTACTTC.

The gene calls are TRBV21-1 and TRBJ2-7; the D call in the table, TRBD1, was not verified against the DNA. TRBV21-1 is tagged as a pseudogene. The CDR3 spans 11 residues. The CDR3 nucleotides are TGTGCCAGCGGGCCGACGTACGAGCAGTACTTC. This codes for CASGPTYEQYF.

The genes are TRBV9 and TRBJ2-1, with 7 bases that match TRBD2. The trim removed 7 bases at V and 9 bases at J, leaving 7 bases unmatched. Per germline, CDR1 SGDLS and CDR2 YYNGEE. The CDR3 contains 12 residues. The CDR3 region is CASGRERGEQFF. As DNA, the CDR3 is TGTGCCAGCGGGCGGGAGCGGGGTGAGCAGTTCTTC.

Note on this clone: The junction departs from the called germline gene at one end, perhaps through a read error. This chain connects TRBV7-6 to TRBJ1-6; D remains unclear. Germline V CDR1 and CDR2: SGHVS, FNYEAQ. CDR3 length equals 15 residues. The CDR3 region has the DNA TGTGCCGGCAGCTTATCTCCCCCAGGTAATTCACCCCTCCACTTT. Protein product: CAGSLSPPGNSPLHF.

This rearrangement joins TRBV20-1 to TRBJ2-7; no firm D call. Trimming removed 3 bases at V and 5 bases at J, with 17 bases between. The germline CDR1 and CDR2 sequences are DFQATT and SNEGSKA (reference sequence). The CDR3 totals 14 residues. The CDR3 region has the DNA TGCAGTGCTAGTCCCACCCTCATCGGTGACGAGCAGTACTTC. It is translated as CSASPTLIGDEQYF.

The rearrangement links TRBV7-2 to TRBJ1-4; D is ambiguous. Trimming pared 2 bases from V and 1 base from J, leaving 14 bases between. Germline V gene data show CDR1 as SGHTA and CDR2 as FQGNSA. The CDR3 extends over 17 amino acids. CDR3 DNA sequence: TGTGCCAGCAGCTTATTAGACATCATTGAAACTAATGAAAAACTGTTTTTT. Translating gives CASSLLDIIETNEKLFF.

This clone came up a few times. The chain uses TRBV2 and TRBJ1-2; unclear D gene. The V end was cut by 6 bases, the J end by 5 bases, with 13 bases between. The CDR3 is made up of 13 amino acids. Germline V lookup: CDR1 SNHLY, CDR2 FYNNEI. CDR3 in DNA: TGTGCCAGCAGCCCTACCGACATGTATGGCTACACCTTC. Encoded protein: CASSPTDMYGYTF.

The gene calls are TRBV14 and TRBJ1-2, with D possibly TRBD1 on 6 matching bases. V was pared by 2 bases and J by 4 bases, with 11 bases between. Germline-derived CDR1 and CDR2 are SGHDN and FVKESK. The CDR3 runs to 14 residues. The CDR3 loop is CASSQRAGAYGYTF. In DNA form, the CDR3 reads TGTGCCAGCAGCCAAAGGGCAGGGGCCTATGGCTACACCTTC.

Note on this clone: At one end, the junction sequence differs from germline, possibly due to a read error. The V and J genes are TRBV19 and TRBJ1-2; 9 nucleotides agree with TRBD1. CDR3 length: 15 residues. CDR1 and CDR2 (germline): LNHDA, SQIVND (reference sequence). CDR3 region: CASSRPRGQGYDYTF. CDR3 DNA sequence: TGTGCCAGTAGTCGGCCCCGGGGACAGGGATATGACTACACCTTC.

This chain connects TRBV5-1 to TRBJ2-1; 7 nucleotides line up with TRBD1. Germline V gene sequence: CDR1 SGHRS, CDR2 YFSETQ. J gave up 3 bases and V 4 bases, and 7 bases lay outside the gene matches. The CDR3 runs to 15 residues. The DNA of the CDR3 is TGCGCCAGCAGCAGGGACAGCGCAATCTACAATGAGCAGTTCTTC. Protein product: CASSRDSAIYNEQFF.

The sample holds one count of this clone. The chain is built from TRBV11-2 and TRBJ2-7; 8 bases line up with TRBD1. V lost 5 bases and J lost 3; bases outside the gene matches: 9. The length of the CDR3 is 15 residues. CDR1 and CDR2 from the germline V gene are SGHAT and FQNNGV. The CDR3 nucleotides read TGTGCCAGCAGCCCACAGGGACAGGTAAACTACGAGCAGTACTTC. Its protein product is CASSPQGQVNYEQYF.